A single sample is the source of the 21 T cell receptor beta chains below, sequenced in a study of a mutant IDH1 vaccine in newly diagnosed glioma (dated by TCRdb to the early 2020s). Interpreted using the paper, the time point label stands for: baseline, week 1 (first vaccination visit). The intended sense of this specimen's treatment or condition label: pre-vaccination baseline after standard-of-care therapy. Libraries were constructed by the immunoSEQ multiplex PCR assay. TCRdb took this table from immuneACCESS and kept in-frame rearrangements with V and J called. Such tables lack part of the clones; where checked against another copy, unresolved V genes explain under half of the gap, and the rest is unexplained. This sample holds roughly 68,000 clones; about four fifths were observed only once. Around 8.5% of the sample is in the top ten clones. Here the sequenced sample was PBMCs, taken from a glioma patient treated with radiotherapy, temozolomide or both. The receptors were sampled from a man aged 45-60 years with glioma.

CDR3 nucleotides: TGTGCCAGCAGACGAAGCGACGGGGAACCCCTCCACTTT. Protein product: CASRRSDGEPLHF. V usage is TRBV6-5 and J usage is TRBJ1-6; D gene unclear. From germline, CDR1 is MNHEY and CDR2 SVGAGI. The ends were cut back, 6 bases at V and 12 bases at J, with 15 bases in the middle. The CDR3 consists of 13 residues.

The chain links TRBV5-1 to TRBJ1-1; possibly TRBD1 for D (5 bases). The ends were cut back, 3 bases at V and 1 base at J, with 10 bases in the middle. The germline V gene has CDR1 SGHRS and CDR2 YFSETQ. The CDR3 extends over 14 amino acids. CDR3 nucleotides: TGCGCCAGCAGCTCGCTCGACAGGAACACTGAAGCTTTCTTT. It codes for CASSSLDRNTEAFF.

The rearrangement links TRBV28 to TRBJ1-2; no clear D gene. This CDR3 has 12 residues. The germline V and J ends were trimmed by 10 bases and 3 bases, with 12 bases remaining between them. The germline V gene encodes CDR1 MDHEN and CDR2 SYDVKM. In DNA, the CDR3 is TGTGCCACCTCAGGCAGCTACTATGGCTACACCTTC. It encodes CATSGSYYGYTF.

For the CDR3, the DNA is TGCGCCAGCAGCTTCCAGGCGGCCATTAATGAAAAACTGTTTTTT. Its translation: CASSFQAAINEKLFF. This chain uses TRBV5-1 with TRBJ1-4; D is unresolved. Germline V gives CDR1 SGHRS, CDR2 YFSETQ. There are 15 residues in the CDR3. Between the trimmed V and J ends, which lost 2 bases and 4 bases, there was a span of 12 bases.

The chain employs TRBV18 and TRBJ2-5; D not certain. The CDR3 runs 14 residues. V was trimmed by 2 bases and J by 2 bases, leaving 9 bases between them. The germline V gene has CDR1 KGHSH and CDR2 LQKENI. As DNA, the CDR3 is TGTGCCAGCTCACCAATAAGGCAACAAGAGACCCAGTACTTC. Translating it yields CASSPIRQQETQYF.

The chain employs TRBV5-1 and TRBJ2-7, with D unresolved. CDR1 is SGHRS and CDR2 is YFSETQ in the germline V gene. V lost 0 bases to trimming and J lost 2 bases, with 12 bases between them. The CDR3 runs 15 residues. CDR3 DNA: TGCGCCAGCAGCTTGGCCTTGGGCCCTCCCTACGAGCAGTACTTC. Protein: CASSLALGPPYEQYF.

This chain uses TRBV7-9 with TRBJ1-6; no reliable D call. The CDR3 totals 14 residues. V was pared by 6 bases and J by 8 bases, with 14 bases between. Germline V gene sequence: CDR1 SEHNR, CDR2 FQNEAQ (reference sequence). The CDR3 coding sequence is TGTGCCAGCAGTCCCACGGGAGGCGATTCACCCCTCCACTTT. Translated: CASSPTGGDSPLHF. The full variable domain, rest sourced from reference TRBV7-9 and TRBJ1-6, is DTGVSQNPRHKITKRGQNVTFRCDPISEHNRLYWYRQTLGQGPEFLTYFQNEAQLEKSRLLSDRFSAERPKGSFSTLEIQRTEQGDSAMYLCASSPTGGDSPLHFGNGTRLTVT.

The V gene is TRBV30, the J gene TRBJ2-3; D is tentatively TRBD1 or TRBD2 (6 bases each). CDR3 length equals 15 residues. V dropped 0 bases and J dropped 4 bases, with 14 bases sitting between them. Germline V gene lookup returns CDR1 GTSNPN and CDR2 SVGIG (reference sequence). The CDR3 sequence is CAWSVRRGKADTQYF. The CDR3 region has the DNA TGTGCCTGGAGTGTACGGAGGGGGAAGGCAGATACGCAGTATTTT.

The genes are TRBV18 and TRBJ2-7, with D possibly being TRBD2 (5 bases). Germline loops: CDR1 KGHSH, CDR2 LQKENI. The CDR3 runs 14 residues. Trimming stripped 6 bases from V and 4 bases from J, with 16 bases between. The CDR3 coding sequence is TGTGCCAGCTCCCCAGCTAGCCCAGGATACGAGCAGTACTTC. The encoded protein is CASSPASPGYEQYF.

The rearrangement joins TRBV9 to TRBJ1-5; 8 positions agree with TRBD1. After removal of 2 bases from V and 6 bases from J, the junction contained 1 base not matched to a gene. The CDR3 sequence is 13 residues long. Germline V gives CDR1 SGDLS, CDR2 YYNGEE. CDR3 sequence: CASSVQGAQPQHF. The CDR3 DNA follows: TGTGCCAGCAGCGTCCAGGGGGCTCAGCCCCAGCATTTT.

The rearrangement joins TRBV9 to TRBJ2-2, with 7 bases identical to TRBD1. CDR1 and CDR2 from the germline V gene are SGDLS and YYNGEE. V lost 3 bases to trimming and J lost 5 bases; unmatched junction nucleotides: 7. The CDR3 contains 15 residues. The CDR3 spells CASSEQGIGTGELFF. In nucleotides, the CDR3 is TGTGCCAGCAGCGAACAGGGGATCGGGACCGGGGAGCTGTTTTTT.

The chain links TRBV5-1 to TRBJ1-4; 8 nucleotides line up with TRBD1. This CDR3 region has 16 residues. Looked up from germline, CDR1 is SGHRS and CDR2 is YFSETQ. Germline trimming cut 4 bases from V and 0 bases from J; bases unmatched to any gene: 5. In DNA form, the CDR3 reads TGCGCCAGCAGCGCCGGACAGGGCACAACTAATGAAAAACTGTTTTTT. Residues: CASSAGQGTTNEKLFF. The whole variable domain, filled in from reference TRBV5-1 and TRBJ1-4, reads KAGVTQTPRYLIKTRGQQVTLSCSPISGHRSVSWYQQTPGQGLQFLFEYFSETQRNKGNFPGRFSGRQFSNSRSEMNVSTLELGDSALYLCASSAGQGTTNEKLFFGSGTQLSVL.

This clone was counted between two and nine times. The chain is built from TRBV5-6 and TRBJ1-2, with TRBD1 identical over 11 bases. Germline V gene sequence: CDR1 SGHDT, CDR2 YYEEEE. CDR3 length equals 16 residues. With V trimmed by 6 bases and J by 4 bases, 11 bases remained unmatched. CDR3 residues: CASNPDRGRYGYGYTF. The CDR3 DNA reads TGTGCCAGCAACCCGGACAGGGGGCGATATGGCTATGGCTACACCTTC.

In this sample, this clone turned up a few times. DNA of the CDR3: TGTGCCAGCAGCCCGGGAACAGGAATCTCTGGAAACACCATATATTTT. As protein: CASSPGTGISGNTIYF. The chain links TRBV5-4 to TRBJ1-3, with TRBD1 as a possible D gene (5 bases). The V and J ends lost 4 bases and 0 bases respectively, with 14 bases between them. The CDR3 has 16 residues. CDR1 and CDR2 from the germline V gene are SGHNT and YYREEE (reference sequence).

This clone came up a few times. This sequence joins TRBV13 and TRBJ1-1, with D uncertain. V was cut by 4 bases and J by 1 base, with 13 bases left in between. The CDR3 has 15 residues. CDR1 and CDR2 from the germline V gene are PRHDT and FYEKMQ (reference sequence). CDR3 residues: CASSSLPPRNTEAFF. Written as DNA, the CDR3 is TGTGCCAGCAGCTCACTGCCCCCCAGGAACACTGAAGCTTTCTTT. Filled out from reference TRBV13 and TRBJ1-1, the complete variable domain reads AAGVIQSPRHLIKEKRETATLKCYPIPRHDTVYWYQQGPGQDPQFLISFYEKMQSDKGSIPDRFSAQQFSDYHSELNMSSLELGDSALYFCASSSLPPRNTEAFFGQGTRLTVV.

This chain joins TRBV6-5 and TRBJ2-7, with D tentatively TRBD2 (6 bases). Trimming pared 1 base from V and 7 bases from J, leaving 20 bases between. This CDR3 contains 16 residues. Germline V gene sequence: CDR1 MNHEY, CDR2 SVGAGI. CDR3: CASSYFGGQALLEQYF. The CDR3 DNA is TGTGCCAGCAGTTACTTCGGGGGTCAGGCCCTACTGGAGCAGTACTTC.

The chain employs TRBV6-6 and TRBJ2-1; 9 bases agree with TRBD2. Germline CDR1 MNHNY, CDR2 SVGAGI (reference sequence). The CDR3 extends over 15 amino acids. V trimming: 2 bases; J trimming: 9 bases; junction bases outside the gene matches: 8. CDR3 DNA sequence: TGTGCCAGCAGTTACGGGCGGGGGGGCTATGGTGAGCAGTTCTTC. Protein sequence: CASSYGRGGYGEQFF.

The chain uses TRBV9 and TRBJ2-2, with D perhaps matching TRBD1 or TRBD2 (5 bases each). The germline V gene has CDR1 SGDLS and CDR2 YYNGEE. V was clipped by 3 bases and J by 0 bases, with 15 bases between them. The CDR3 runs 17 residues. The CDR3 nucleotides are TGTGCCAGCAGCGGACCCGGGACCCGCGCGAACACCGGGGAGCTGTTTTTT. Amino acids: CASSGPGTRANTGELFF.

The chain combines TRBV7-2 with TRBJ1-2; 7 bases match TRBD1. The germline V gene encodes CDR1 SGHTA and CDR2 FQGNSA. The CDR3 has 12 amino acids. J lost 13 bases, V lost 0 bases, and 5 bases had no gene match. The CDR3 region has the DNA TGTGCCAGCAGCTTAGCAATACAGGGGACCACCTTC. It translates to CASSLAIQGTTF.

V is TRBV4-3 and J is TRBJ2-4; the D is unclear. The CDR3 is 16 residues long. V was pared by 0 bases and J by 1 base, with 10 bases between. CDR1 and CDR2 (germline): LGHNA, YSLEER. The CDR3 coding sequence is TGCGCCAGCAGCCAAGATCTATCAGGTGCCAAAAACATTCAGTACTTC. Its protein product is CASSQDLSGAKNIQYF.

The chain uses TRBV7-9 and TRBJ2-7; D call uncertain. Deletions cut 0 bases from V and 2 bases from J, with 2 bases between. There are 12 residues in the CDR3. Germline-derived CDR1 and CDR2 are SEHNR and FQNEAQ (reference sequence). CDR3 protein: CASSLATYEQYF. CDR3 nucleotides: TGTGCCAGCAGCTTAGCAACCTACGAGCAGTACTTC.